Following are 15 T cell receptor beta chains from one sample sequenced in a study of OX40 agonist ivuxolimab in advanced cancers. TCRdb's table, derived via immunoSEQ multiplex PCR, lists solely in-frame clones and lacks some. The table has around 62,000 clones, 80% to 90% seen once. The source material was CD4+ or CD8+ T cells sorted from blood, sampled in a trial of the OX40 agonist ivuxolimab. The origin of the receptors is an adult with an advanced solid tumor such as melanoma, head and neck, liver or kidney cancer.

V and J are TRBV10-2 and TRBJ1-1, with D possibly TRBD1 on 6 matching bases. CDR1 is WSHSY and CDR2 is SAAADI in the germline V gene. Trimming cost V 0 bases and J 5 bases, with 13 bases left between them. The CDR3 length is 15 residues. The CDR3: CASSESYGGKTEAFF. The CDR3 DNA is TGCGCCAGCAGTGAGTCGTACGGGGGCAAAACTGAAGCTTTCTTT.

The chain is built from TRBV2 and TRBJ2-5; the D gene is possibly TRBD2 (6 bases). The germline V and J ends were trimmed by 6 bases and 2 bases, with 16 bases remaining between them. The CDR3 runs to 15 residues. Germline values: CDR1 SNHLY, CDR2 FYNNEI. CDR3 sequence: CASRDRRDLQETQYF. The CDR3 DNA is TGTGCCAGCAGGGATCGGAGGGACCTACAAGAGACCCAGTACTTC.

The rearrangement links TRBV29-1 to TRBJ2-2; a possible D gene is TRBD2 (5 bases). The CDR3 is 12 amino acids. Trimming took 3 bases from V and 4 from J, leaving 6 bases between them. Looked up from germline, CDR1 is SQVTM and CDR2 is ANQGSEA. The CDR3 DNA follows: TGCAGCGTTGAGGCGGGCACCGGGGAGCTGTTTTTT. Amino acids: CSVEAGTGELFF.

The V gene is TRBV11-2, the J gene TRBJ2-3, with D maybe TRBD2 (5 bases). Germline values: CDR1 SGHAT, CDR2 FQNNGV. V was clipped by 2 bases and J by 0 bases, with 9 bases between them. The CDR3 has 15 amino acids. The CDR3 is CASSLLDSSTDTQYF. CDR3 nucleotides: TGTGCCAGCAGCTTATTGGACTCTAGCACAGATACGCAGTATTTT.

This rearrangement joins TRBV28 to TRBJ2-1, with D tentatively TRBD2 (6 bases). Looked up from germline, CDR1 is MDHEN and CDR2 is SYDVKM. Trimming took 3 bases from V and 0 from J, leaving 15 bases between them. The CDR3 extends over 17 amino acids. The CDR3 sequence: CASSLGGGGFSYNEQFF. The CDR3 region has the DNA TGTGCCAGCAGTTTGGGGGGTGGCGGGTTCTCCTACAATGAGCAGTTCTTC.

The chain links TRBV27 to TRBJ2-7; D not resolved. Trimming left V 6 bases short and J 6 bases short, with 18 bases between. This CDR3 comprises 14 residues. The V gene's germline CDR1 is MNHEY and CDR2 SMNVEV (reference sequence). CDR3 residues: CASSSGPYKGEQYF. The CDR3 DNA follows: TGTGCCAGCAGCTCCGGGCCATACAAGGGCGAGCAGTACTTC.

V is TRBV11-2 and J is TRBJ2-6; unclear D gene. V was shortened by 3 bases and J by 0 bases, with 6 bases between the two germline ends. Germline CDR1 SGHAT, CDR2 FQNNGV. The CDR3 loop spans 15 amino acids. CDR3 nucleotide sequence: TGTGCCAGCAGCTTGTCGCGCTCTGGGGCCAACGTCCTGACTTTC. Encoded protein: CASSLSRSGANVLTF.

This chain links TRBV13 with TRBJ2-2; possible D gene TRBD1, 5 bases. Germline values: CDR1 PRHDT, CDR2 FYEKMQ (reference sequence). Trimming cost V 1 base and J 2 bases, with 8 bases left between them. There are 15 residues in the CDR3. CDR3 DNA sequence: TGTGCCAGCAGCTTAGAGGGGCAAAACACCGGGGAGCTGTTTTTT. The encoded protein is CASSLEGQNTGELFF.

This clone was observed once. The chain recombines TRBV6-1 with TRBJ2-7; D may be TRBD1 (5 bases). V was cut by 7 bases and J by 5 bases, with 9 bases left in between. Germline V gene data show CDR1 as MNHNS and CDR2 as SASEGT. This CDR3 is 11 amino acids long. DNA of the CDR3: TGTGCCAGCAAGGGGATCCACGAGCAGTACGTC. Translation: CASKGIHEQYV.

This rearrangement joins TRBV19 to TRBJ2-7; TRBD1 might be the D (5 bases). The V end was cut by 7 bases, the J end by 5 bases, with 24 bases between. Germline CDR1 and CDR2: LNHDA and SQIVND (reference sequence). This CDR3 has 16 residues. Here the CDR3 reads CASTPLVRQGGDEQYV. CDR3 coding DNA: TGTGCCAGTACCCCACTGGTCAGGCAGGGCGGCGACGAGCAGTACGTC.

The CDR3 is CASSIGPEAFF. CDR3 DNA sequence: TGTGCCAGCAGCATCGGGCCTGAAGCTTTCTTT. This chain joins TRBV11-2 and TRBJ1-1; D gene ambiguous. The CDR3 loop spans 11 amino acids. Trimming removed 5 bases from V and 6 bases from J, with 7 bases in between. Germline-derived CDR1 and CDR2 are SGHAT and FQNNGV.

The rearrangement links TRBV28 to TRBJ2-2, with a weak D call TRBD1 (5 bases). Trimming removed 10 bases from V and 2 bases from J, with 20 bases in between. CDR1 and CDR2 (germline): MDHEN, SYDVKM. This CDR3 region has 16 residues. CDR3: CATQLYDRSNTGELFF. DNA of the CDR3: TGTGCCACCCAGCTATACGACAGATCAAACACCGGGGAGCTGTTTTTT.

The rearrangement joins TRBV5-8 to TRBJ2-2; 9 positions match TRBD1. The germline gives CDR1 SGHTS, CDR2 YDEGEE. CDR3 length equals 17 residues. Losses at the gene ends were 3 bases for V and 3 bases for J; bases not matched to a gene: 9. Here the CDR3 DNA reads TGTGCCAGCAGCTGGGTCCCCGGGACAGGGTACACCGGGGAGCTGTTTTTT. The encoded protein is CASSWVPGTGYTGELFF.

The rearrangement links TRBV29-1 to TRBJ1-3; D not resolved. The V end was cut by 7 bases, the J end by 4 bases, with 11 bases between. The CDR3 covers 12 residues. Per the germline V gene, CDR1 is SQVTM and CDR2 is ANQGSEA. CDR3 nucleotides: TGCAGCGCCACACCCGGCGGAAACACCATATATTTT. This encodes CSATPGGNTIYF.

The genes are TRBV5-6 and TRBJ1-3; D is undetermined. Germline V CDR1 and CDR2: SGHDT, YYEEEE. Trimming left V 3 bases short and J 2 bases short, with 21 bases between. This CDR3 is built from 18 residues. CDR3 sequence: CASSSVVAEAPPGNTIYF. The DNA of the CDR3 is TGTGCCAGCAGCTCGGTGGTGGCGGAGGCCCCTCCTGGAAACACCATATATTTT.